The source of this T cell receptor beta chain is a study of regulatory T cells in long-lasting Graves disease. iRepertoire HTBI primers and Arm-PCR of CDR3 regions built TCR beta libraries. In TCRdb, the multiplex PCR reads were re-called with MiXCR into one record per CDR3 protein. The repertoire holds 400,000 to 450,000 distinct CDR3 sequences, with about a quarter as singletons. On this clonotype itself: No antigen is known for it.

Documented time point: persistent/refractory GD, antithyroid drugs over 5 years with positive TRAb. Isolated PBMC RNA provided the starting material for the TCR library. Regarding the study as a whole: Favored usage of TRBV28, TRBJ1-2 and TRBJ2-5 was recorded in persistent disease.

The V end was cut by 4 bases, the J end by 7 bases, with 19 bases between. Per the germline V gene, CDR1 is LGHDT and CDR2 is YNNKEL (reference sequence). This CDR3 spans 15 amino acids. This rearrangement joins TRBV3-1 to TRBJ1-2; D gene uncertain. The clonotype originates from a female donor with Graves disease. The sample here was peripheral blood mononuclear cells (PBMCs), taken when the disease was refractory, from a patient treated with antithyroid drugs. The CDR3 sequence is CASSPPWEDGSGYTF. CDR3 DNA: TGTGCCAGCAGCCCGCCCTGGGAGGACGGGAGTGGCTACACCTTC. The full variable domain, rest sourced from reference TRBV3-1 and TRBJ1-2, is DTAVSQTPKYLVTQMGNDKSIKCEQNLGHDTMYWYKQDSKKFLKIMFSYNNKELIINETVPNRFSPKSPDKAHLNLHINSLELGDSAVYFCASSPPWEDGSGYTFGSGTRLTVV.